The sequence of this T cell receptor (beta chain) was determined in a study of human T cells and chemical hapten exposure. Study summary: Slight differences in pooled library volume were the main source of varying TCR yields across samples. Study conclusions and caveats: No change in TCRs above 1 in 1000 frequency was produced by DPC sensitization.

TCRdb re-called the RACE reads through MiXCR, storing one row per CDR3 protein. The sample lists nearly 85,000 distinct CDR3 sequences, around a tenth occurring once. Time point in this sample: patch test 2, 6 weeks after DPC sensitization. The treatment is: therapeutic diphenylcyclopropenone sensitization with weekly scalp DPC. About this clonotype itself: Its antigen is unknown.

Germline lookup yields CDR1 SEHNR and CDR2 FQNEAQ (reference sequence). With 4 bases removed from V and 1 base from J, the gap between germline ends came to 16 bases. The CDR3 spans 16 residues. The TCR sequence derives from a man between 18 and 35 years old with alopecia areata. Some clones in this sample may be carry-over from other donors' samples. This chain links TRBV7-9 with TRBJ1-1, with a weak D call TRBD1 (5 bases). Sample: whole blood, taken in connection with sensitization to the hapten diphenylcyclopropenone (DPC). The CDR3 region has the DNA TGTGCCAGCAGCTCCTATAGGAGGGGCCAGAACACTGAAGCTTTCTTT. Translated, it gives CASSSYRRGQNTEAFF.